The 22 T cell receptor beta chains reported below all come from one sample, sequenced in a study of blood T cells in healthy people across ages. Together with a sample-barcoded 5' primer, a J-beta primer mix was included in a second PCR lasting about 6 to 11 cycles. One entry per CDR3 protein, called by TCRdb with MiXCR from the 5' RACE reads. The sample shows 450,000 to 650,000 distinct CDR3 sequences, under 30% of them seen only once. The data also belong to a second study, concerning T cells of mothers and their children.

Material: blood. The receptors shown here come from a boy aged 5-17 years in good health.

The CDR3 DNA is TGTGCCAGTAGTACTGCAAGGGTGAACACTGAAGCTTTCTTT. Its translation is CASSTARVNTEAFF. This sequence joins TRBV19 and TRBJ1-1; D is ambiguous. The CDR3 runs to 14 residues. Germline V lookup: CDR1 LNHDA, CDR2 SQIVND (reference sequence). The V end was cut by 4 bases, the J end by 0 bases, with 9 bases between.

This chain uses TRBV9 with TRBJ2-7; 9 bases match TRBD2. Trimming cost V 3 bases and J 7 bases; bases outside gene matches: 14. Germline CDR1 is SGDLS and CDR2 is YYNGEE. There are 16 residues in the CDR3. The CDR3 spells CASSARLSAGGKEQYF. DNA for the CDR3: TGTGCCAGCAGCGCCCGACTATCTGCGGGGGGGAAGGAGCAGTACTTC.

This clonotype was counted at least ten times. The CDR3 DNA reads TGCAGCGTTGCGGGACAGGCCAATGCGAAACTGTTTTTT. This sequence encodes CSVAGQANAKLFF. The V gene is TRBV29-1, the J gene TRBJ1-4; 8 bases are shared with TRBD1. The junction had 9 bases not matched to a gene; V was cut back by 4 bases and J by 11 bases. The CDR3 runs to 13 residues. Germline assignment: CDR1 SQVTM and CDR2 ANQGSEA.

The rearrangement uses TRBV28 and TRBJ2-7, with 11 bases fitting TRBD2. Germline V gene lookup returns CDR1 MDHEN and CDR2 SYDVKM. The trim removed 2 bases at V and 0 bases at J, leaving 3 bases unmatched. The CDR3 is 16 amino acids. The CDR3 DNA reads TGTGCCAGCAGTTTAATCGGGACTAGCGGCTCCTACGAGCAGTACTTC. Translation: CASSLIGTSGSYEQYF.

The V gene is TRBV6-5, the J gene TRBJ1-2; D ambiguous. The germline V gene encodes CDR1 MNHEY and CDR2 SVGAGI. V lost 5 bases and J lost 5, with 15 bases in between. The CDR3 contains 14 residues. The CDR3 bases are TGTGCCAGCAGTACGACCCCACCCCCTTATGGCTACACCTTC. Protein sequence: CASSTTPPPYGYTF.

This clonotype was seen more than once but under ten times. The chain is built from TRBV12-3 or TRBV12-4 and TRBJ2-2; perhaps TRBD2 as D (7 bases). Trimming took 1 base from V and 4 from J, leaving 13 bases between them. This CDR3 has 16 amino acids. This chain's CDR3 is CASSLVAGALTGELFF. CDR3 nucleotides: TGTGCCAGCAGTTTAGTTGCGGGGGCACTCACCGGGGAGCTGTTTTTT.

The chain joins TRBV18 to TRBJ2-3; the match to TRBD1 covers 12 bases. This CDR3 spans 14 amino acids. Germline V gene data show CDR1 as KGHSH and CDR2 as LQKENI. Trimming at V came to 6 bases and at J to 4 bases, leaving 2 bases not matched to a gene. CDR3 region: CASSRDRGPDTQYF. As DNA, the CDR3 is TGTGCCAGCTCCCGGGACAGGGGGCCAGATACGCAGTATTTT.

This clonotype occurred a few times. V is TRBV4-2 and J is TRBJ2-3; TRBD2 might be the D (6 bases). Per the germline V gene, CDR1 is LGHNA and CDR2 is YNFKEQ. Trimming left V 0 bases short and J 4 bases short, with 23 bases between. There are 19 residues in the CDR3. DNA for the CDR3: TGTGCCAGCAGCCAAGACCCTCGGGCAGCGGGTTATTTCGCAGATACGCAGTATTTT. It is translated as CASSQDPRAAGYFADTQYF.

A few counts support this clonotype. The J gene is TRBJ2-1, the V gene TRBV4-3; maybe TRBD1 (5 bases). Judging by the DNA end, TRBJ2-7 fits better; the J call may be wrong. Germline values: CDR1 LGHNA, CDR2 YSLEER. The length of the CDR3 is 15 residues. The CDR3, as DNA: TGCGCCAGCAGCCTTCTTATGGACATCTCCTACGAGCAGTACTTC. Encoded protein: CASSLLMDISYEQYF.

Points on this clonotype: Mismatch with germline at one junction end may stem from a read error. The chain links TRBV5-1 to TRBJ2-7; 11 bases align to TRBD1. The CDR3 is 17 amino acids. Germline V gives CDR1 SGHRS, CDR2 YFSETQ. CDR3 nucleotides: TGCGCCAACAGCTTAGGCCACCGGGACAGGGGGTTGAACGAGCAGTACTTC. Translation gives CANSLGHRDRGLNEQYF.

The rearrangement links TRBV29-1 to TRBJ2-7; D is unresolved. CDR3 length equals 13 residues. The V end lost 7 bases, the J end lost 5 bases, and 18 bases lay between the germline ends. The germline CDR1 and CDR2 sequences are SQVTM and ANQGSEA. CDR3 nucleotides: TGCAGCGCCCGACCCGACGAGAGCGACGAGCAGTACTTC. Translated, it gives CSARPDESDEQYF.

The chain joins TRBV29-1 to TRBJ1-2, with a tentative D call TRBD1 (5 bases). Trimming shortened V by 3 bases and J by 2 bases, and 10 bases separated the two germline ends. Germline V gene data show CDR1 as SQVTM and CDR2 as ANQGSEA. This CDR3 region has 13 residues. The CDR3 nucleotides are TGCAGCGTTGACGGGGGTGCCAACTATGGCTACACCTTC. Translated, it gives CSVDGGANYGYTF.

The gene calls are TRBV5-1 and TRBJ1-4; 9 bases match TRBD1. Looked up from germline, CDR1 is SGHRS and CDR2 is YFSETQ. Germline trimming cut 4 bases from V and 7 bases from J; bases unmatched to any gene: 5. This CDR3 spans 14 amino acids. In DNA, the CDR3 is TGCGCCAGCAGCATCGACAGGGGGTCTGAAAAACTGTTTTTT. It specifies CASSIDRGSEKLFF.

In this sample, this clonotype turned up a few times. This chain joins TRBV19 and TRBJ1-1; D not resolved. The germline V and J ends were trimmed by 0 bases and 3 bases, with 2 bases remaining between them. The V gene's germline CDR1 is LNHDA and CDR2 SQIVND (reference sequence). The CDR3 extends over 12 amino acids. CDR3 nucleotide sequence: TGTGCCAGTAGTATAGATGACACTGAAGCTTTCTTT. Its protein is CASSIDDTEAFF.

This clonotype was seen many times. The chain carries TRBV9 and TRBJ2-5, with D perhaps given as TRBD1 or TRBD2 (5 bases each). V was clipped by 2 bases and J by 5 bases, with 10 bases between them. The CDR3 is 13 amino acids. CDR1 is SGDLS and CDR2 is YYNGEE in the germline V gene. The chain's CDR3 is CASSVGAQETQYF. The CDR3 DNA reads TGTGCCAGCAGCGTCGGGGCACAGGAGACCCAGTACTTC.

This clonotype was seen only a few times. A junction end diverges from the germline sequence, so it may reflect a read error. The chain joins TRBV5-1 to TRBJ1-1, with 8 positions matching TRBD1. The CDR3 length is 15 residues. Germline V gene data show CDR1 as SGHRS and CDR2 as YFSETQ. The CDR3 region has the DNA TGCGCCTGCAGCTTTCTTACAGGGGGACCATCTGAAGCTTTCTTT. Protein product: CACSFLTGGPSEAFF.

This clonotype was observed a handful of times. The CDR3 sequence is CASSIGPVGGETQYF. The CDR3 DNA reads as TGTGCCAGTAGTATCGGTCCCGTCGGGGGAGAGACCCAGTACTTC. This chain joins TRBV19 and TRBJ2-5; possibly TRBD2 for D (6 bases). There are 15 residues in the CDR3. V lost 3 bases and J lost 4, with 15 bases in between. The germline gives CDR1 LNHDA, CDR2 SQIVND (reference sequence). Combining the CDR3 with reference TRBV19 and TRBJ2-5 gives the whole variable domain DGGITQSPKYLFRKEGQNVTLSCEQNLNHDAMYWYRQDPGQGLRLIYYSQIVNDFQKGDIAEGYSVSREKKESFPLTVTSAQKNPTAFYLCASSIGPVGGETQYFGPGTRLLVL.

V usage is TRBV20-1 and J usage is TRBJ2-5; 8 bases are a match to TRBD1. The DNA end lines up better with TRBJ2-7; the J call may be wrong. Germline V gene data show CDR1 as DFQATT and CDR2 as SNEGSKA (reference sequence). The CDR3 consists of 15 residues. CDR3 nucleotide sequence: TGCAGTGCTCTGACAGGGGATAGTGGGGCCCTCGAGCAGTACTTC. The encoded protein is CSALTGDSGALEQYF.

This clonotype was counted only a few times. This chain uses TRBV9 with TRBJ1-1, with 8 bases fitting TRBD1. Germline V gene data show CDR1 as SGDLS and CDR2 as YYNGEE. The CDR3 covers 14 residues. Germline trimming cut 6 bases from V and 0 bases from J; bases unmatched to any gene: 4. The CDR3 DNA reads TGTGCCAGCACTCAGGGGGCTATGAACACTGAAGCTTTCTTT. Translating gives CASTQGAMNTEAFF.

This clonotype was found many times. The rearrangement joins TRBV15 to TRBJ2-3; the match to TRBD2 covers 11 bases. Germline loops: CDR1 LNHNV, CDR2 YYDKDF (reference sequence). Unmatched junction bases numbered 2, after V lost 0 bases and J lost 6 bases. This CDR3 is 15 amino acids long. CDR3 DNA sequence: TGTGCCACCAGCAGAGATAGCGGGGGGGCGGATACGCAGTATTTT. Amino acid sequence: CATSRDSGGADTQYF. Complete variable domain (other parts from reference TRBV15 and TRBJ2-3): DAMVIQNPRYQVTQFGKPVTLSCSQTLNHNVMYWYQQKSSQAPKLLFHYYDKDFNNEADTPDNFQSRRPNTSFCFLDIRSPGLGDTAMYLCATSRDSGGADTQYFGPGTRLTVL.

This clonotype came up a few times. The chain recombines TRBV5-1 with TRBJ1-5; a possible D gene is TRBD1 (6 bases). The germline V gene has CDR1 SGHRS and CDR2 YFSETQ. Deletions cut 1 base from V and 5 bases from J, with 10 bases between. The CDR3 is made up of 14 amino acids. Here the CDR3 reads CASSLRGGDQPQHF. CDR3 DNA: TGCGCCAGCAGCTTGCGAGGGGGAGATCAGCCCCAGCATTTT.

The V call is TRBV4-2, the J call TRBJ1-5; D is undetermined. Germline V gene lookup returns CDR1 LGHNA and CDR2 YNFKEQ. The CDR3 consists of 13 residues. The ends were cut back, 2 bases at V and 5 bases at J, with 7 bases in the middle. CDR3 sequence (DNA): TGTGCCAGCAGCCAAAACCAGGATCAGCCCCAGCATTTT. This codes for CASSQNQDQPQHF.